This note documents a single T cell receptor (beta chain) sequence. The antigen remains undetermined. Sequence at one end of the junction differs from germline and may be a read error. The germline V gene has CDR1 SNHLY and CDR2 FYNNEI. This CDR3 has 13 amino acids. Indicated time point: pre-sensitization, week 0. Treatment given: therapeutic diphenylcyclopropenone sensitization with weekly scalp DPC. Single cDNA molecules in the library carried unique molecular identifiers attached during preparation. MiXCR, run by TCRdb on the RACE reads, gives a single entry per CDR3 protein. The repertoire includes more than 300,000 distinct CDR3 sequences, over 5% of them detected once, and about 7.7% sits in the top ten. This sample was taken from a study of human T cells and chemical hapten exposure. In the study overall: Weekly scalp doses of diphenylcyclopropenone were given to patients during the roughly 24-week study. General study findings and limits: The number of TCRs above 1 in 1000 frequency did not change after DPC sensitization.

This clonotype was obtained from a woman aged 18 to 35 with alopecia areata. Some clones in this sample may be carry-over from other donors' samples. The chain is built from TRBV2 and TRBJ2-5, with D perhaps being TRBD1 or TRBD2 (5 bases each). The starting material was whole blood, obtained in connection with sensitization to the hapten diphenylcyclopropenone (DPC). CDR3 bases: TGTGCCAGCGAGATGGGACGGCAAGAGTCCCAGTACTTC. This gives the protein CASEMGRQESQYF.